Presented here are 27 T cell receptor beta chains from one specimen sequenced in a study of T-cell reconstitution after alpha-beta-depleted transplantation in children. Unique molecular identifiers were incorporated into the prepared TCRbeta library. TCRdb passed the PCR reads through MiXCR, listing each CDR3 protein once. The sample carries approximately 800,000 distinct CDR3 sequences, 15% to 20% recorded once. The sequencing here drew on PBMCs, mostly from graft donor cells, taken 360 days after TCRalphabeta/CD19-depleted stem cell transplant. The receptors shown here come from a male patient younger than 18 who had a stem cell transplant for acute lymphoblastic leukemia, so the T cells may come from the graft donor.

This clonotype was seen only a few times. The chain recombines TRBV5-1 with TRBJ2-1; a possible D gene is TRBD2 (5 bases). The germline V gene encodes CDR1 SGHRS and CDR2 YFSETQ. V was shortened by 2 bases and J by 5 bases, with 14 bases between the two germline ends. CDR3 length: 15 amino acids. As DNA, the CDR3 is TGCGCCAGCAGCTTCCTTAGAGGGTCGAACAATGAGCAGTTCTTC. The encoded protein is CASSFLRGSNNEQFF.

This clonotype was seen only a few times. The genes are TRBV7-3 and TRBJ2-7; D is possibly TRBD1 (6 bases). Germline assignment: CDR1 SGHTA and CDR2 FQGTGA. V lost 5 bases, J lost 3 bases, and 14 bases lay in between. There are 14 residues in the CDR3. CDR3 coding DNA: TGTGCCAGCAGCCCGACAGGAAACGGCTACGAGCAGTACTTC. Translating it yields CASSPTGNGYEQYF.

Details on this clonotype: One junction end does not reproduce the germline sequence, and a read error may be involved. The rearrangement uses TRBV7-7 and TRBJ2-7; D is possibly TRBD1 (5 bases). In germline, CDR1 is SSHAT, CDR2 FNYEAQ (reference sequence). The CDR3 consists of 16 residues. CDR3 in DNA: TGTGCCAGCAGTTTAGGTCCCCAGGGCAATCTCTACGAGCAGTACTTC. Translated, it gives CASSLGPQGNLYEQYF. The full variable domain, with the rest looked up from reference TRBV7-7 and TRBJ2-7, is GAGVSQSPRYKVTKRGQDVTLRCDPISSHATLYWYQQALGQGPEFLTYFNYEAQPDKSGLPSDRFSAERPEGSISTLTIQRTEQRDSAMYRCASSLGPQGNLYEQYFGPGTRLTVT.

The V call is TRBV7-2, the J call TRBJ2-5; D not resolved. With 5 bases removed from V and 7 bases from J, the gap between germline ends came to 8 bases. The CDR3 contains 11 residues. Germline V gene sequence: CDR1 SGHTA, CDR2 FQGNSA. The CDR3 DNA reads TGTGCCAGCAGCCCCCTTTCGACCCAGTACTTC. This gives the protein CASSPLSTQYF.

Only a few counts were recorded for this clonotype. This chain connects TRBV11-2 to TRBJ2-3, with TRBD1 matching over 7 bases. CDR3 length equals 16 residues. J was trimmed by 3 bases and V by 4 bases; bases with no gene match: 10. Per germline, CDR1 SGHAT and CDR2 FQNNGV. This CDR3 is CASSSRQGGMTDTQYF. Here the CDR3 DNA reads TGTGCCAGCAGCTCCCGACAGGGCGGAATGACAGATACGCAGTATTTT.

The chain employs TRBV2 and TRBJ1-5; 7 bases agree with TRBD1. This CDR3 contains 15 residues. Germline V lookup: CDR1 SNHLY, CDR2 FYNNEI. V was pared by 4 bases and J by 0 bases, with 3 bases of the junction left unmatched. The CDR3 DNA is TGTGCCAGCAGTGGGACAGGTCATAGCAATCAGCCCCAGCATTTT. It is translated as CASSGTGHSNQPQHF.

This clonotype has just a few counts. The chain has TRBV5-1 and TRBJ2-7; perhaps TRBD1 as D (6 bases). The germline CDR1 and CDR2 sequences are SGHRS and YFSETQ. This CDR3 has 15 residues. V was pared by 8 bases and J by 5 bases, with 23 bases between. The CDR3 region is CASRPPYTGNHEQYF. The DNA of the CDR3 is TGCGCCAGTCGGCCCCCGTACACAGGGAACCACGAGCAGTACTTC.

This clonotype has just a few counts. This chain links TRBV7-2 with TRBJ1-5; D is unresolved. V was trimmed by 1 base and J by 7 bases, leaving 14 bases between them. The CDR3 sequence is 15 residues long. Germline V lookup: CDR1 SGHTA, CDR2 FQGNSA. The CDR3 region has the DNA TGTGCCAGCAGCTTAGGGCTACCCCAGCCCCAGCCCCAGCATTTT. Its protein is CASSLGLPQPQPQHF.

This clonotype turned up a few times. The V and J genes are TRBV6-1 and TRBJ1-1, with unresolved D. The V and J ends lost 0 bases and 5 bases respectively, with 13 bases between them. CDR1 MNHNS and CDR2 SASEGT come from the germline V gene. This CDR3 is built from 15 residues. The CDR3 is CASSEAAPVWTEAFF. DNA of the CDR3: TGTGCCAGCAGTGAAGCGGCGCCGGTGTGGACTGAAGCTTTCTTT.

The V call is TRBV5-1, the J call TRBJ1-1, with a weak D call TRBD1 (6 bases). Germline CDR1 and CDR2: SGHRS and YFSETQ. The CDR3 totals 14 residues. The V and J ends lost 4 bases and 5 bases respectively, with 15 bases between them. CDR3 bases: TGCGCCAGCAGCCCCGGGCTGGGACATACTGAAGCTTTCTTT. It encodes CASSPGLGHTEAFF. The entire variable domain, with the rest obtained from reference TRBV5-1 and TRBJ1-1, is as follows: KAGVTQTPRYLIKTRGQQVTLSCSPISGHRSVSWYQQTPGQGLQFLFEYFSETQRNKGNFPGRFSGRQFSNSRSEMNVSTLELGDSALYLCASSPGLGHTEAFFGQGTRLTVV.

The rearrangement uses TRBV5-1 and TRBJ2-7, with a possible D match to TRBD1 (5 bases). Deletions cut 0 bases from V and 3 bases from J, with 10 bases between. This CDR3 comprises 14 residues. Germline CDR1 is SGHRS and CDR2 is YFSETQ. The CDR3 protein is CASSLAIGVYEQYF. The CDR3 coding sequence is TGCGCCAGCAGCTTGGCGATAGGGGTCTACGAGCAGTACTTC.

The chain carries TRBV12-3 or TRBV12-4 and TRBJ2-1, with TRBD1 as a possible D gene (6 bases). The V end was cut by 6 bases, the J end by 4 bases, with 16 bases between. The CDR3 sequence is 15 residues long. CDR3 in amino acids: CASRRAGARYNEQFF. CDR3 nucleotides: TGTGCCAGCAGAAGAGCAGGGGCCCGATACAATGAGCAGTTCTTC.

This chain links TRBV7-9 with TRBJ2-7; D is ambiguous. The ends were cut back, 1 base at V and 4 bases at J, with 11 bases in the middle. CDR1 and CDR2 from the germline V gene are SEHNR and FQNEAQ (reference sequence). The CDR3 length is 14 residues. Written as DNA, the CDR3 is TGTGCCAGCAGCTTAGAACAGCTCGCGTACGAGCAGTACTTC. Translated: CASSLEQLAYEQYF. Full variable domain (outside the CDR3, taken from reference TRBV7-9 and TRBJ2-7): DTGVSQNPRHKITKRGQNVTFRCDPISEHNRLYWYRQTLGQGPEFLTYFQNEAQLEKSRLLSDRFSAERPKGSFSTLEIQRTEQGDSAMYLCASSLEQLAYEQYFGPGTRLTVT.

This clonotype was picked up a small number of times. The chain recombines TRBV5-1 with TRBJ1-1, with D unresolved. This CDR3 comprises 14 residues. V lost 7 bases, J lost 7 bases, and 20 bases lay in between. CDR1 and CDR2 (germline): SGHRS, YFSETQ. The CDR3 loop reads CASSPRDLEGEAFF. The CDR3 DNA sequence: TGCGCCAGCTCCCCGAGGGATCTAGAGGGTGAAGCTTTCTTT. The whole variable domain, remainder taken from reference TRBV5-1 and TRBJ1-1, is KAGVTQTPRYLIKTRGQQVTLSCSPISGHRSVSWYQQTPGQGLQFLFEYFSETQRNKGNFPGRFSGRQFSNSRSEMNVSTLELGDSALYLCASSPRDLEGEAFFGQGTRLTVV.

There are a few counts of this clonotype. V and J are TRBV4-2 and TRBJ2-7; 11 nucleotides line up with TRBD2. This CDR3 has 17 amino acids. J lost 3 bases, V lost 4 bases, and 11 bases had no gene match. The germline CDR1 and CDR2 sequences are LGHNA and YNFKEQ. CDR3 DNA sequence: TGTGCCAGCAGCCCGACTAGCGGGGAACCCGAATACTACGAGCAGTACTTC. Its protein product is CASSPTSGEPEYYEQYF.

This rearrangement joins TRBV19 to TRBJ2-1, with D hard to call. The CDR3 runs to 15 residues. V was trimmed by 8 bases and J by 3 bases, leaving 17 bases between them. Germline V lookup: CDR1 LNHDA, CDR2 SQIVND (reference sequence). In DNA form, the CDR3 reads TGTGCCAGTCGCGAGACTCGTTCTAGCTACAATGAGCAGTTCTTC. Its translation: CASRETRSSYNEQFF.

V and J are TRBV20-1 and TRBJ1-1, with D possibly being TRBD1 (5 bases). Germline V lookup: CDR1 DFQATT, CDR2 SNEGSKA (reference sequence). This CDR3 spans 12 amino acids. V lost 6 bases and J 1 base, leaving 9 bases between the germline ends. The CDR3 is CSATTGNTEAFF. CDR3 sequence (DNA): TGCAGTGCCACTACAGGGAACACTGAAGCTTTCTTT.

In its sample, this clonotype was seen many times. The V call is TRBV11-1, the J call TRBJ2-2, with D perhaps matching TRBD1 (5 bases). V lost 5 bases, J lost 1 base, and 14 bases lay in between. The CDR3 is made up of 16 amino acids. The germline V gene has CDR1 SGHAT and CDR2 FQDESV (reference sequence). The CDR3 DNA sequence: TGTGCCAGCAGCGAGAAAGGACACCTGAACACCGGGGAGCTGTTTTTT. It is translated as CASSEKGHLNTGELFF.

This clonotype was seen many times. The chain has TRBV20-1 and TRBJ2-7; D remains ambiguous. The length of the CDR3 is 11 residues. Trimming pared 0 bases from V and 5 bases from J, leaving 5 bases between. The germline CDR1 and CDR2 sequences are DFQATT and SNEGSKA (reference sequence). CDR3 residues: CSARDDDEQYF. CDR3 DNA sequence: TGCAGTGCTAGAGATGATGACGAGCAGTACTTC.

This clonotype was observed a few times. The chain uses TRBV6-2 or TRBV6-3 and TRBJ2-1; 13 positions agree with TRBD2. The CDR3 runs 16 residues. The germline V gene has CDR1 MNHEY and CDR2 SVGEGT. Unmatched junction bases numbered 4, after V lost 3 bases and J lost 5 bases. The CDR3 reads CASSYNGLAGDNEQFF. The CDR3 DNA is TGTGCCAGCAGTTATAACGGACTAGCGGGAGACAATGAGCAGTTCTTC.

The chain has TRBV29-1 and TRBJ2-5, with a weak D call TRBD2 (6 bases). Germline values: CDR1 SQVTM, CDR2 ANQGSEA. V shed 1 base and J shed 5 bases, with 8 bases lying between them. The CDR3 runs to 12 residues. CDR3 loop: CSVEGLAETQYF. The CDR3 bases are TGCAGCGTTGAAGGGCTAGCGGAGACCCAGTACTTC.

This chain uses TRBV4-2 with TRBJ2-1; 13 bases are shared with TRBD2. The CDR3 spans 15 residues. V shed 4 bases and J 10 bases; nucleotides not matched to a gene: 7. CDR1 and CDR2 (germline): LGHNA, YNFKEQ. The CDR3 DNA is TGTGCCAGCAGCCTAACTAGCGGGAGGGTGAAGGAGCAGTTCTTC. It yields the protein CASSLTSGRVKEQFF.

The rearrangement links TRBV27 to TRBJ1-2, with D possibly matching TRBD1 (5 bases). V lost 5 bases, J lost 1 base, and 20 bases lay in between. Germline V gene data show CDR1 as MNHEY and CDR2 as SMNVEV (reference sequence). The CDR3 sequence is 17 residues long. This CDR3 reads CASSSQIRGTDNYGYTF. DNA for the CDR3: TGTGCCAGCAGTAGCCAGATTCGGGGCACGGATAACTATGGCTACACCTTC.

This clonotype was counted between two and nine times. At one end the junction does not follow the germline gene, possibly because of a read error. This chain joins TRBV7-9 and TRBJ2-2, with a possible D match to TRBD2 (7 bases). CDR1 and CDR2 from the germline V gene are SEHNR and FQNEAQ (reference sequence). There are 10 residues in the CDR3. The CDR3 loop reads CAGATGELFF. The CDR3 DNA reads TGCGCGGGGGCCACCGGGGAGCTGTTTTTT.

This clonotype was counted a few times. CDR3 sequence (DNA): TGTGCCAGCAGTTTAAGGTCGGCCCTCCAGGGGGCGGAAGAGCAGTACTTC. This sequence encodes CASSLRSALQGAEEQYF. The genes are TRBV27 and TRBJ2-7, with 8 bases aligning to TRBD1. Germline CDR1 reads MNHEY; CDR2 reads SMNVEV (reference sequence). CDR3 length: 17 amino acids. V was clipped by 2 bases and J by 7 bases; unmatched bases: 16.

This clonotype was seen more than once but under ten times. V is TRBV12-3 or TRBV12-4 and J is TRBJ1-5; 10 bases agree with TRBD1. The V segment lost 3 bases and the J segment 6 bases; nucleotides outside the gene matches: 5. The CDR3 consists of 15 residues. The CDR3 DNA reads TGTGCCAGCAGTTTTAGGGACAGGGGCACTCAGCCCCAGCATTTT. Translation: CASSFRDRGTQPQHF.

V usage is TRBV7-8 and J usage is TRBJ2-1, with D tentatively TRBD1 (5 bases). The CDR3 spans 16 residues. Germline V gives CDR1 SGHVS, CDR2 FQNEAQ. V lost 5 bases and J 0 bases, leaving 14 bases between the germline ends. In nucleotides, the CDR3 is TGTGCCAGCAGCATCGGACACGAGAGCTCCTACAATGAGCAGTTCTTC. This translates into CASSIGHESSYNEQFF.